This entry describes one T cell receptor (beta chain). Libraries used roughly 18,000 to 1,100,000 sorted naive CD8 T cells and 10%, 30% or 50% RNA input. TCRdb reanalysed the PCR reads using MiXCR and keeps one entry per CDR3 protein. There are some 580,000 distinct CDR3 sequences in the sample; 25% occur only once, and about 0.73% lies in the top ten. This record belongs to a study of molecular identifiers for immune sequencing clone quantification. Across the whole study: Four of five splits of RNA from roughly 20,000 or 100,000 naive CD8 cells were sequenced in replicates.

Sequencing was carried out using naive CD8+ T cells from blood, with Jurkat cell RNA spiked in. Subset given: FACS-sorted CD8+CD4-CCR7+CD45RA+ naive T cells. This sequence originates from a human donor in good health. Some libraries in this study had Jurkat cell RNA spiked in.

The CDR3 spells CASSMAPVSGANVLTF. CDR3 nucleotide sequence: TGTGCCAGCAGCATGGCCCCGGTTTCTGGGGCCAACGTCCTGACTTTC. The J gene is TRBJ2-6, the V gene TRBV3-1; D gene ambiguous. CDR1 is LGHDT and CDR2 is YNNKEL in the germline V gene (reference sequence). This CDR3 is built from 16 residues. V was shortened by 5 bases and J by 1 base, with 12 bases between the two germline ends.